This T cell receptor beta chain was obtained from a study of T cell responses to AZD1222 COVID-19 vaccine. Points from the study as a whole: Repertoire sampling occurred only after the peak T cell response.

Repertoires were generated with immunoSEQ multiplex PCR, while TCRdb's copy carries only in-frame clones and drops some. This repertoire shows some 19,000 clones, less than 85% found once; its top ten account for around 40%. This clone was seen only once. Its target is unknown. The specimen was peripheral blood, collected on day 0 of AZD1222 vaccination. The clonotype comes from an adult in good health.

This chain's CDR3 is CASRSGNNQPQHF. CDR3 nucleotides: TGCGCCAGCAGATCAGGAAACAATCAGCCCCAGCATTTT. The chain couples TRBV10-2 to TRBJ1-5; D unclear. In germline, CDR1 is WSHSY, CDR2 SAAADI. The length of the CDR3 is 13 residues. V dropped 6 bases and J dropped 3 bases, with 9 bases sitting between them.